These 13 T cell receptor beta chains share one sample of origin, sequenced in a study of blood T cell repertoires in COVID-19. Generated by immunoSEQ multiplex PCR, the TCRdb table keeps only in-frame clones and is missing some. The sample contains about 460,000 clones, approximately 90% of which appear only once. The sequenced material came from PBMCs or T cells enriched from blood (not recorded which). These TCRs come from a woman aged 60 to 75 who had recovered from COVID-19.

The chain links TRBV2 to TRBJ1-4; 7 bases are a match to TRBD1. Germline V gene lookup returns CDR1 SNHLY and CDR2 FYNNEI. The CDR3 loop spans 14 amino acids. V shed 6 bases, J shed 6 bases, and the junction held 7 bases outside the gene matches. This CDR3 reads CASSQDRMDEKLFF. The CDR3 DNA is TGTGCCAGCAGCCAGGACAGGATGGATGAAAAACTGTTTTTT.

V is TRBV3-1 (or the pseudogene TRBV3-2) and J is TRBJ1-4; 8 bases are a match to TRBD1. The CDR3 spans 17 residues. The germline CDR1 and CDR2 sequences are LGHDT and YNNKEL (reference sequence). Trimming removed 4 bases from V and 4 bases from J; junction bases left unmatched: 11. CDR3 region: CASSRLTQGGRNEKLFF. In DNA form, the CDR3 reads TGTGCCAGCAGCCGTTTAACACAGGGGGGCCGTAATGAAAAACTGTTTTTT.

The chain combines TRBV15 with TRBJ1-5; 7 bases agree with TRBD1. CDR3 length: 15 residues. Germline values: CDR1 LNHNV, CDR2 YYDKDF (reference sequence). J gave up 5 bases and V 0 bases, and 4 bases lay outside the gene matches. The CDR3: CATSRDRGGDQPQHF. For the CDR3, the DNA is TGTGCCACCAGCAGAGATAGAGGGGGCGATCAGCCCCAGCATTTT.

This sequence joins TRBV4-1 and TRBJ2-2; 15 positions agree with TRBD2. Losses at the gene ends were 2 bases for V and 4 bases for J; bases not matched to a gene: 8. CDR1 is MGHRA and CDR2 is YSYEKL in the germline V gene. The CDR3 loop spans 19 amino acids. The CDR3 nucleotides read TGCGCCAGCAGCCAACCAGGACTAGCGGGGGGGCATAGCACCGGGGAGCTGTTTTTT. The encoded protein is CASSQPGLAGGHSTGELFF.

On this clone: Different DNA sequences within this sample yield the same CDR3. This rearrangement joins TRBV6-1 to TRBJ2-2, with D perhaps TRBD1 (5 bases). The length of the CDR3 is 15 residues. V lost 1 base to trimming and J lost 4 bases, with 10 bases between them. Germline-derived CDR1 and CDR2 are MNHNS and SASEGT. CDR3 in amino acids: CASSEGQGGTGELFF. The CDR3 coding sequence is TGTGCCAGCAGTGAAGGGCAGGGTGGCACCGGGGAGCTGTTTTTT.

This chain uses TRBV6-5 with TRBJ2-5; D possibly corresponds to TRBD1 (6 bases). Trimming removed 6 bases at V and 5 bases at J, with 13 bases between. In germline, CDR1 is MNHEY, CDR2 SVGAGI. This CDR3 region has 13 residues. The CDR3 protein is CASSLGTRETQYF. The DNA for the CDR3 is TGTGCCAGCAGCCTCGGGACACGCGAGACCCAGTACTTC.

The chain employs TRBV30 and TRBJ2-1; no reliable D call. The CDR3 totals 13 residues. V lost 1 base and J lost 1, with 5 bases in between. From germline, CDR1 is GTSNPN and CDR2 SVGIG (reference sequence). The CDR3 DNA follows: TGTGCCTGGAGTGGCGTGTCCTACAATGAGCAGTTCTTC. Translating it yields CAWSGVSYNEQFF.

CDR3 residues: CATSDETGWGQFF. The CDR3, as DNA: TGTGCCACCAGTGATGAAACAGGGTGGGGACAGTTCTTC. The gene calls are TRBV24-1 and TRBJ2-1, with D tentatively TRBD1 (6 bases). The CDR3 runs to 13 residues. With 3 bases removed from V and 13 bases from J, the gap between germline ends came to 15 bases. CDR1 and CDR2 (germline): KGHDR, SFDVKD.

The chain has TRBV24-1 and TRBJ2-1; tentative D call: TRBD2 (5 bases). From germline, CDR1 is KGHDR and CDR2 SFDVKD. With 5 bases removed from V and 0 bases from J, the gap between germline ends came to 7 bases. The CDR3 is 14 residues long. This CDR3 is CATSVGSSYNEQFF. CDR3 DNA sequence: TGTGCCACCAGTGTGGGGAGCTCCTACAATGAGCAGTTCTTC.

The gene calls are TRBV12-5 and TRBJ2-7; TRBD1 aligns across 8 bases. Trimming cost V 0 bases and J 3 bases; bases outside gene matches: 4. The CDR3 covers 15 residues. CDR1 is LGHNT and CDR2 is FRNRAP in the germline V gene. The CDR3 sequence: CASGLVSGGLYEQYF. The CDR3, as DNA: TGTGCTAGTGGTTTGGTGTCAGGGGGCCTCTACGAGCAGTACTTC. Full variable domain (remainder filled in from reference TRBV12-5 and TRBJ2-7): DARVTQTPRHKVTEMGQEVTMRCQPILGHNTVFWYRQTMMQGLELLAYFRNRAPLDDSGMPKDRFSAEMPDATLATLKIQPSEPRDSAVYFCASGLVSGGLYEQYFGPGTRLTVT.

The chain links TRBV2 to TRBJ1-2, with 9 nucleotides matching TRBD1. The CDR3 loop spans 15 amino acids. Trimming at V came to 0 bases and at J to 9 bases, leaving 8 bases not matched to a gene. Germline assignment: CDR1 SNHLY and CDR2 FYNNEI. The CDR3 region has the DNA TGTGCCAGCAGTGAAGCGGGGACAGGGAAAATTAGCTACACCTTC. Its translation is CASSEAGTGKISYTF.

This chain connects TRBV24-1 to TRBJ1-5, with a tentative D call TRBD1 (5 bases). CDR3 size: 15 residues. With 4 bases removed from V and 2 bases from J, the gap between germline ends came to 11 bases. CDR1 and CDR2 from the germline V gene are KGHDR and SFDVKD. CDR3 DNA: TGTGCCACCAGTGACTGGGGGGTGGGCAATCAGCCCCAGCATTTT. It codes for CATSDWGVGNQPQHF.

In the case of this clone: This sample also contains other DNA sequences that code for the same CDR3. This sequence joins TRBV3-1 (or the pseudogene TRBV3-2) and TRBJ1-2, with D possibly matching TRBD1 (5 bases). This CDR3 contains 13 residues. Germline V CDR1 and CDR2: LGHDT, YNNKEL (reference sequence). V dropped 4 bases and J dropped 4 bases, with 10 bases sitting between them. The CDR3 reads CASSLRGSYGYTF. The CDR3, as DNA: TGTGCCAGCAGCCTAAGGGGTAGCTATGGCTACACCTTC.